This T cell receptor (beta chain) originates from a study of cytomegalovirus exposure and HLA in healthy donors. Study-level points and caveats: In all likelihood, a cluster of highly shared sequence variants was a sequencing artifact. An analysis was carried out later, and it reportedly showed fewer N-insertions in an Asian-associated ancestry cluster than the approximately 670-donor mean. The majority of TCR sequences were rare, yet some public TCRs appeared in many donors. With further analysis later on, most CMV-associated TCR beta chains appeared HLA-restricted.

As concerns this clone: The target antigen is unknown.

Germline V gives CDR1 LGHNA, CDR2 YNFKEQ. The CDR3 has 17 residues. Trimming cost V 1 base and J 5 bases, with 20 bases left between them. Vbeta (60) and Jbeta (13) primers were used in the PCR. TCRdb's table, derived via immunoSEQ multiplex PCR, lists solely in-frame clones and lacks some. This sample has about 140,000 clones, with more than 65% found just once. The J gene is TRBJ1-1, the V gene TRBV4-2; possibly TRBD1 for D (5 bases). The clonotype comes from a woman aged 30 to 39 in good health and CMV-seronegative. Sequencing input: PBMCs. The CDR3 here is CASSQVQGQGRGTEAFF. DNA of the CDR3: TGTGCCAGCAGCCAAGTCCAAGGGCAGGGTAGGGGAACTGAAGCTTTCTTT.